This TCR beta chain was identified in a study of blood T cells in healthy people across ages. The overall study: Using template switching, researchers captured about one barcoded beta molecule for each two T cells.

The sample holds a few counts of this clonotype. What it binds is unknown. Germline loops: CDR1 SGHTA, CDR2 FQGNSA. V was clipped by 2 bases and J by 2 bases, with 7 bases between them. CDR3 size: 13 residues. With a J-beta primer mix and a sample-barcoded 5' primer, a second PCR ran 7 to 11 cycles. The study obtained at least 2.5 million CDR3-containing paired-end reads from every sample. TCRdb reprocessed the 5' RACE reads with MiXCR, giving one entry per CDR3 protein. Among about 680,000 distinct CDR3 sequences, approximately 49% were seen once, and the ten largest hold approximately 32%. Notes on the study in general: Estimated diversity, derived from one million T cells, was regarded as an underestimate.

The sequencing sample was made of blood. The rearrangement uses TRBV7-2 and TRBJ2-7; perhaps TRBD2 as D (5 bases). The sequence came from a woman aged 55-75 years in good health. The CDR3 nucleotides read TGTGCCAGCAGCTTAACTAGACCCTACGAGCAGTACTTC. Its protein product is CASSLTRPYEQYF.